The 22 T cell receptor beta chains in this list originate from one sample, sequenced in a study of cytomegalovirus exposure and HLA in healthy donors (dated by TCRdb to between 2016 and 2019). Library preparation used the immunoSEQ multiplex PCR assay. For the multiplex PCR, a mixture combining 60 forward primers for TCR Vbeta segments and 13 reverse primers for TCR Jbeta segments was used. The immuneACCESS repertoire file appears here via TCRdb, limited to in-frame rearrangements. These files lack a portion of the clones; in checked studies, under half of the deficit traces to unresolved V genes, and the cause of the others is not known. This sample holds 90,000 or so clones; 80% were observed only once. The ten top clones hold 23% of the sample. Sequenced sample: PBMCs. These receptors were collected from a woman aged 45 to 65 in good health and CMV-seropositive.

The CDR3: CASSMDRVWGNTEAFF. The DNA of the CDR3 is TGTGCCAGCAGTATGGACAGGGTTTGGGGGAACACTGAAGCTTTCTTT. The gene calls are TRBV27 and TRBJ1-1; 8 bases map to TRBD1. This CDR3 contains 16 residues. Per germline, CDR1 MNHEY and CDR2 SMNVEV (reference sequence). V trimming: 5 bases; J trimming: 1 base; junction bases outside the gene matches: 9.

The chain uses TRBV6-1 and TRBJ1-5; tentatively, D is TRBD1 (5 bases). The CDR3 spans 13 residues. The germline V gene encodes CDR1 MNHNS and CDR2 SASEGT. The germline V and J ends were trimmed by 11 bases and 7 bases, with 18 bases remaining between them. CDR3 DNA: TGTGCCGCCCGGGGGGTAAACGAACAGCCCCAGCATTTT. Residues: CAARGVNEQPQHF.

The chain carries TRBV5-6 and TRBJ2-2, with D possibly TRBD2 on 6 matching bases. Germline V gives CDR1 SGHDT, CDR2 YYEEEE. The CDR3 has 16 amino acids. V lost 4 bases, J lost 0 bases, and 13 bases lay in between. CDR3 sequence reads: CASSQPGLTNTGELFF. The CDR3 DNA reads as TGTGCCAGCAGCCAGCCGGGACTCACGAACACCGGGGAGCTGTTTTTT.

The chain couples TRBV6-1 to TRBJ1-3; D remains ambiguous. V gave up 1 base and J gave up 0 bases, with 10 bases separating them. The CDR3 runs to 16 residues. Germline V gives CDR1 MNHNS, CDR2 SASEGT. The DNA of the CDR3 is TGTGCCAGCAGTGAAGGAGGGCTTCACTCTGGAAACACCATATATTTT. It specifies CASSEGGLHSGNTIYF.

The rearrangement joins TRBV7-9 to TRBJ1-2; D gene ambiguous. CDR3 size: 11 residues. Trimming took off 5 bases at V and 8 bases at J, with 9 bases between the two ends. Germline CDR1 and CDR2: SEHNR and FQNEAQ (reference sequence). The CDR3 DNA sequence: TGTGCCAGCAGCGCAGCGGAGGGCTACACCTTC. Protein sequence: CASSAAEGYTF.

This chain connects TRBV5-6 to TRBJ1-4; TRBD1 matches at 12 bases. Germline values: CDR1 SGHDT, CDR2 YYEEEE. The CDR3 is made up of 17 amino acids. V lost 4 bases and J lost 0; bases outside the gene matches: 4. DNA for the CDR3: TGTGCCAGCAGCGTGGGACAGGGGGCCGCAACTAATGAAAAACTGTTTTTT. This gives the protein CASSVGQGAATNEKLFF.

The chain carries TRBV19 and TRBJ1-2; D unresolved. CDR1 is LNHDA and CDR2 is SQIVND in the germline V gene (reference sequence). The V and J ends lost 7 bases and 2 bases respectively, with 11 bases between them. The length of the CDR3 is 13 residues. The CDR3 sequence is CASTPAGNYGYTF. The CDR3 DNA follows: TGTGCCAGTACCCCAGCGGGGAACTATGGCTACACCTTC.

This clone appeared a few times. The chain links TRBV18 to TRBJ1-4; D gene unclear. V shed 2 bases and J shed 3 bases, with 4 bases lying between them. The CDR3 contains 13 residues. Germline loops: CDR1 KGHSH, CDR2 LQKENI. The CDR3 coding sequence is TGTGCCAGCTCACCAACGGCTAATGAAAAACTGTTTTTT. Amino acids: CASSPTANEKLFF.

This rearrangement joins TRBV7-9 to TRBJ1-4, with a weak D call TRBD1 (5 bases). The V gene lost 5 bases and the J gene lost 7 bases, with 17 bases spanning the gap. The CDR3 has 15 residues. CDR1 is SEHNR and CDR2 is FQNEAQ in the germline V gene (reference sequence). This CDR3 is CASSLPGGEGEKLFF. The DNA for the CDR3 is TGTGCCAGCAGCCTCCCCGGAGGGGAGGGTGAAAAACTGTTTTTT. Full variable domain (missing parts from reference TRBV7-9 and TRBJ1-4): DTGVSQNPRHKITKRGQNVTFRCDPISEHNRLYWYRQTLGQGPEFLTYFQNEAQLEKSRLLSDRFSAERPKGSFSTLEIQRTEQGDSAMYLCASSLPGGEGEKLFFGSGTQLSVL.

The V call is TRBV7-9, the J call TRBJ1-4, with D possibly matching TRBD1 (6 bases). V was clipped by 3 bases and J by 3 bases, with 14 bases between them. From germline, CDR1 is SEHNR and CDR2 FQNEAQ (reference sequence). The CDR3 totals 16 residues. The CDR3 protein is CASSFSGAGANEKLFF. CDR3 DNA: TGTGCCAGCAGCTTTTCAGGGGCAGGGGCTAATGAAAAACTGTTTTTT.

The genes are TRBV27 and TRBJ1-6; weak D call: TRBD1 (5 bases). CDR1 MNHEY and CDR2 SMNVEV come from the germline V gene (reference sequence). V dropped 4 bases and J dropped 9 bases, with 16 bases sitting between them. The CDR3 covers 15 residues. In DNA form, the CDR3 reads TGTGCCAGCAGTTCCGATGCAGGGCTGGGTTCACCCCTCCACTTT. Amino acid sequence: CASSSDAGLGSPLHF.

This clone showed up just a few times. The rearrangement joins TRBV7-3 to TRBJ2-3; TRBD2 agrees at 8 bases. This CDR3 is built from 17 residues. Germline-derived CDR1 and CDR2 are SGHTA and FQGTGA. V was clipped by 2 bases and J by 3 bases; unmatched bases: 10. CDR3 sequence (DNA): TGTGCCAGCAGCTTAGGAGTCGGGCGGGGGGATACAGATACGCAGTATTTT. Translated, it gives CASSLGVGRGDTDTQYF.

This clone was recorded a few times. The chain has TRBV15 and TRBJ2-6; 9 positions agree with TRBD1. The germline gives CDR1 LNHNV, CDR2 YYDKDF (reference sequence). V was pared by 0 bases and J by 2 bases, with 2 bases of the junction left unmatched. The CDR3 loop spans 17 amino acids. CDR3 sequence: CATSRDGTGTGANVLTF. CDR3 nucleotide sequence: TGTGCCACCAGCAGAGATGGGACAGGGACTGGGGCCAACGTCCTGACTTTC.

This clone occurred a few times. The chain recombines TRBV6-5 with TRBJ1-2; no definite D call. Trimming took 0 bases from V and 7 from J, leaving 12 bases between them. Germline V gene data show CDR1 as MNHEY and CDR2 as SVGAGI. This CDR3 contains 14 residues. CDR3 sequence: CASSYSIDLGGYTF. CDR3 sequence (DNA): TGTGCCAGCAGTTACTCGATAGACCTAGGTGGCTACACCTTC.

This clone was recorded once. The rearrangement joins TRBV5-1 to TRBJ2-3; TRBD2 might be the D (7 bases). The CDR3 is made up of 14 amino acids. Looked up from germline, CDR1 is SGHRS and CDR2 is YFSETQ. V shed 5 bases and J shed 4 bases, with 14 bases lying between them. CDR3: CASSPGRGADTQYF. The CDR3 nucleotides are TGCGCCAGCAGTCCGGGGAGGGGGGCAGATACGCAGTATTTT. The full variable domain, with the rest looked up from reference TRBV5-1 and TRBJ2-3, is KAGVTQTPRYLIKTRGQQVTLSCSPISGHRSVSWYQQTPGQGLQFLFEYFSETQRNKGNFPGRFSGRQFSNSRSEMNVSTLELGDSALYLCASSPGRGADTQYFGPGTRLTVL.

This rearrangement joins TRBV2 to TRBJ2-3, with 9 bases lining up with TRBD2. The V and J ends lost 4 bases and 5 bases, in that order; junction bases with no gene match: 7. Germline CDR1 SNHLY, CDR2 FYNNEI. CDR3 length: 15 residues. CDR3 region: CASSGRLAEKDTQYF. The CDR3 DNA sequence: TGTGCCAGCAGTGGCCGACTAGCGGAGAAAGATACGCAGTATTTT.

The gene calls are TRBV2 and TRBJ2-3, with 7 positions matching TRBD1. The CDR3 has 13 amino acids. J gave up 2 bases and V 6 bases, and 2 bases lay outside the gene matches. The germline gives CDR1 SNHLY, CDR2 FYNNEI. The CDR3: CASRGQLTDTQYF. CDR3 coding DNA: TGTGCCAGCAGGGGACAGCTCACAGATACGCAGTATTTT.

CDR3 in amino acids: CASSTGFDTIYF. In nucleotides, the CDR3 is TGTGCCAGCTCGACAGGGTTTGACACCATATATTTT. The V and J genes are TRBV18 and TRBJ1-3; TRBD1 agrees at 7 bases. Looked up from germline, CDR1 is KGHSH and CDR2 is LQKENI. V lost 6 bases and J lost 8; bases outside the gene matches: 4. CDR3 length: 12 residues.

This chain uses TRBV30 with TRBJ2-2, with 10 bases aligning to TRBD2. The CDR3 extends over 17 amino acids. Looked up from germline, CDR1 is GTSNPN and CDR2 is SVGIG (reference sequence). V shed 1 base and J 4 bases; nucleotides not matched to a gene: 9. The CDR3 loop is CAWSEGAGGLGTGELFF. The CDR3 coding sequence is TGTGCCTGGAGTGAAGGAGCGGGAGGGCTCGGCACCGGGGAGCTGTTTTTT.

The gene calls are TRBV6-6 and TRBJ1-1; D gene unclear. Trimming left V 3 bases short and J 8 bases short, with 13 bases between. The V gene's germline CDR1 is MNHNY and CDR2 SVGAGI (reference sequence). CDR3 length: 13 amino acids. The CDR3 loop is CASSYTIPGEAFF. DNA for the CDR3: TGTGCCAGCAGTTATACCATACCGGGGGAAGCTTTCTTT.

The chain combines TRBV6-1 with TRBJ1-2; D unclear. V lost 6 bases, J lost 4 bases, and 9 bases lay in between. CDR3 size: 12 residues. CDR1 is MNHNS and CDR2 is SASEGT in the germline V gene. The CDR3 spells CASSPAGYGYTF. CDR3 in DNA: TGTGCCAGCAGCCCCGCCGGCTATGGCTACACCTTC.

This clone was counted a single time. The CDR3 bases are TGTGCCAGCAGTACAACCCGCGGGGGGGGCCAGTACTTC. Translating it yields CASSTTRGGGQYF. V usage is TRBV7-8 and J usage is TRBJ2-5; 9 bases are a match to TRBD2. The V segment lost 6 bases and the J segment 10 bases; nucleotides outside the gene matches: 9. This CDR3 spans 13 amino acids. Looked up from germline, CDR1 is SGHVS and CDR2 is FQNEAQ.